This T cell receptor beta chain came from a study of graft-versus-host responses after intestinal transplantation. About the research overall: Induction using anti-thymocyte globulin, followed by tacrolimus and steroids for approximately 3 years, was given to all recipients.

V was cut by 6 bases and J by 6 bases, with 13 bases left in between. Germline CDR1 is MNHEY and CDR2 is SMNVEV (reference sequence). The CDR3 contains 13 residues. Repertoires were generated with immunoSEQ multiplex PCR, while TCRdb's copy carries only in-frame clones and drops some. This table holds about 12,000 clones, around four fifths found once. Study-wide points: Association was observed between peak circulating GvH clone levels and early post-transplant HvG declines. GvH clones appeared in recipient marrow, some first in ileum or blood.

Regarding this clone: Its antigen is as yet unknown.

The chain uses TRBV27 and TRBJ2-3; possibly TRBD1 or TRBD2 for D (6 bases each). The source is a human patient who received an intestinal transplant, so some T cells may come from the graft donor. Sequenced here: PBMCs, sampled 120 to 130 days after transplant. CDR3 sequence (DNA): TGTGCCAGCAGGCGCGGGACACTGGATACGCAGTATTTT. Translating it yields CASRRGTLDTQYF.